One and the same sample provided the 24 T cell receptor beta chains below, sequenced in a study of T cells in Graves' hyperthyroidism and ophthalmopathy. TCR beta CDR3 region amplification was performed from RNA transcripts. The HTBI primer set drove a first-round RT-PCR of the TCR CDR3. TCRdb passed the multiplex PCR reads through MiXCR, listing each CDR3 protein once. Here the sample spans hundreds of thousands of distinct CDR3 sequences, approximately 17% being singletons. Sample: blood. These receptors all stem from a woman aged 55-69 years with Graves' ophthalmopathy.

This clonotype was detected ten times or more. The chain has TRBV18 and TRBJ1-2; 11 bases are shared with TRBD1. The CDR3 is 14 amino acids. V lost 2 bases, J lost 8 bases, and 4 bases stayed unmatched. Germline V gene lookup returns CDR1 KGHSH and CDR2 LQKENI. CDR3 nucleotide sequence: TGTGCCAGCTCACCAGGGACAGGGGGACGCGGCTACACCTTC. Amino acid sequence: CASSPGTGGRGYTF.

This clonotype was picked up many times. The chain joins TRBV2 to TRBJ2-3; D uncertain. Deletions cut 5 bases from V and 1 base from J, with 10 bases between. Germline loops: CDR1 SNHLY, CDR2 FYNNEI. The CDR3 contains 14 residues. This CDR3 is CASSKQIRTDTQYF. Written as DNA, the CDR3 is TGTGCCAGCAGTAAGCAGATACGCACAGATACGCAGTATTTT.

The chain combines TRBV28 with TRBJ2-1; possibly TRBD2 for D (6 bases). The germline gives CDR1 MDHEN, CDR2 SYDVKM. Trimming pared 6 bases from V and 0 bases from J, leaving 21 bases between. This CDR3 is 18 amino acids long. In DNA form, the CDR3 reads TGTGCCAGCAGCCTCCCGGCGGGCGGGATAAGCTCCTACAATGAGCAGTTCTTC. Residues: CASSLPAGGISSYNEQFF. Complete variable domain (other parts from reference TRBV28 and TRBJ2-1): DVKVTQSSRYLVKRTGEKVFLECVQDMDHENMFWYRQDPGLGLRLIYFSYDVKMKEKGDIPEGYSVSREKKERFSLILESASTNQTSMYLCASSLPAGGISSYNEQFFGPGTRLTVL.

A few counts support this clonotype. This chain joins TRBV4-1 and TRBJ2-7, with TRBD1 matching over 8 bases. Germline CDR1 reads MGHRA; CDR2 reads YSYEKL. The CDR3 has 15 amino acids. The J segment lost 3 bases and the V segment lost 4 bases, leaving 8 bases of the junction unmatched. The CDR3 coding sequence is TGCGCCAGCAGCCTACTCGGACAGGGTATCTACGAGCAGTACTTC. Protein sequence: CASSLLGQGIYEQYF.

The table lists this clonotype with many counts. The CDR3 DNA reads TGCAGTGGCGGGGCGGGCGGAACAGATACGCAGTATTTT. As protein: CSGGAGGTDTQYF. This rearrangement joins TRBV20-1 to TRBJ2-3; possibly TRBD2 for D (6 bases). The V gene's germline CDR1 is DFQATT and CDR2 SNEGSKA (reference sequence). The CDR3 spans 13 residues. Trimming cost V 7 bases and J 3 bases, with 14 bases left between them.

The V and J genes are TRBV3-2 and TRBJ2-7; TRBD2 was called by the table and not checked on the DNA. TRBV3-2 is deemed a pseudogene. The CDR3 covers 15 residues. CDR3 sequence: CASSQGGLADYEQYF. The CDR3 DNA reads as TGTGCCAGCAGCCAAGGGGGTCTAGCGGACTACGAGCAGTACTTC.

This clonotype was detected ten times or more. V is TRBV18 and J is TRBJ2-7, with 7 bases that match TRBD1. Per the germline V gene, CDR1 is KGHSH and CDR2 is LQKENI. After removal of 1 base from V and 5 bases from J, the junction contained 5 bases not matched to a gene. The CDR3 totals 14 residues. This chain's CDR3 is CASSPRGQLDEQYF. CDR3 bases: TGTGCCAGCTCACCACGGGGACAGCTCGACGAGCAGTACTTC.

This clonotype was counted many times. This rearrangement joins TRBV5-6 to TRBJ2-5; the D is unclear. The CDR3 has 13 amino acids. Looked up from germline, CDR1 is SGHDT and CDR2 is YYEEEE. Trimming stripped 3 bases from V and 1 base from J, with 7 bases between. The CDR3 DNA reads as TGTGCCAGCAGCTCGATCGCCCAAGAGACCCAGTACTTC. Amino acid sequence: CASSSIAQETQYF.

This clonotype was recorded at least ten times. The gene calls are TRBV12-5 and TRBJ2-3, with 14 bases identical to TRBD2. CDR1 and CDR2 from the germline V gene are LGHNT and FRNRAP. There are 16 residues in the CDR3. Unmatched junction bases numbered 6, after V lost 6 bases and J lost 4 bases. DNA of the CDR3: TGTGCTAGTGGGCTGGGACTAGCGGGAGCTTCAGATACGCAGTATTTT. As protein: CASGLGLAGASDTQYF.

Only one count was recorded for this clonotype. The chain combines TRBV5-1 with TRBJ2-7, with 8 bases identical to TRBD2. This CDR3 is built from 15 residues. V was pared by 1 base and J by 1 base, with 4 bases of the junction left unmatched. Germline CDR1 SGHRS, CDR2 YFSETQ. This CDR3 reads CASSLSGTRSYEQYF. Written as DNA, the CDR3 is TGCGCCAGCAGCTTGTCCGGGACTAGATCCTACGAGCAGTACTTC.

This clonotype was detected ten times or more. The V call is TRBV19, the J call TRBJ1-2; no reliable D call. This CDR3 spans 13 amino acids. Germline V gene data show CDR1 as LNHDA and CDR2 as SQIVND (reference sequence). V was cut by 7 bases and J by 0 bases, with 9 bases left in between. CDR3: CASTGRANYGYTF. Written as DNA, the CDR3 is TGTGCCAGTACGGGGAGAGCTAACTATGGCTACACCTTC.

This clonotype was seen more than once but under ten times. The V gene is TRBV6-1, the J gene TRBJ1-6; D not resolved. The V gene's germline CDR1 is MNHNS and CDR2 SASEGT. The CDR3 consists of 14 residues. The V and J ends lost 7 bases and 8 bases respectively, with 15 bases between them. The CDR3 is CASTPEPYYSPLHF. The DNA for the CDR3 is TGTGCCAGCACCCCGGAACCCTACTATTCACCCCTCCACTTT.

This clonotype has more than one count but fewer than ten. The CDR3 DNA sequence: TGTGCCTGGAGTGTATCCCGCGAGCAGTACTTC. As protein: CAWSVSREQYF. The chain carries TRBV30 and TRBJ2-7; D not certain. Trimming removed 0 bases from V and 6 bases from J, with 6 bases in between. The V gene's germline CDR1 is GTSNPN and CDR2 SVGIG (reference sequence). The CDR3 is 11 amino acids.

The J gene is TRBJ2-5, the V gene TRBV19; D not certain. Trimming shortened V by 4 bases and J by 7 bases, and 16 bases separated the two germline ends. In germline, CDR1 is LNHDA, CDR2 SQIVND (reference sequence). This CDR3 is built from 14 residues. The chain's CDR3 is CASSRNSLGGTQYF. DNA of the CDR3: TGTGCCAGTAGTAGAAACAGTCTGGGTGGGACCCAGTACTTC.

The J gene is TRBJ2-7, the V gene TRBV5-1, with TRBD1 matching over 10 bases. Germline CDR1 reads SGHRS; CDR2 reads YFSETQ. V lost 4 bases and J lost 4; bases outside the gene matches: 8. The CDR3 is 15 residues long. For the CDR3, the DNA is TGCGCCAGCAGCACGGGGGGACAGGGGTTTTACGAGCAGTACTTC. Its protein product is CASSTGGQGFYEQYF. The variable domain in full, completed from reference TRBV5-1 and TRBJ2-7, reads KAGVTQTPRYLIKTRGQQVTLSCSPISGHRSVSWYQQTPGQGLQFLFEYFSETQRNKGNFPGRFSGRQFSNSRSEMNVSTLELGDSALYLCASSTGGQGFYEQYFGPGTRLTVT.

This clonotype has a count of ten or more. V gene TRBV24-1 combines with J gene TRBJ2-5; D may be TRBD1 (6 bases). The germline V gene has CDR1 KGHDR and CDR2 SFDVKD. The ends were cut back, 4 bases at V and 5 bases at J, with 10 bases in the middle. The CDR3 extends over 13 amino acids. CDR3 amino acids: CATSDRGRETQYF. In DNA form, the CDR3 reads TGTGCCACCAGTGACAGGGGACGGGAGACCCAGTACTTC.

The chain combines TRBV5-6 with TRBJ1-5; TRBD1 is a possible D gene (5 bases). This CDR3 comprises 15 residues. The V end was cut by 5 bases, the J end by 2 bases, with 14 bases between. CDR1 is SGHDT, CDR2 YYEEEE, per germline. Written as DNA, the CDR3 is TGTGCCAGCAGGCGGGGTCCAGGGCGCAATCAGCCCCAGCATTTT. This sequence encodes CASRRGPGRNQPQHF.

This clonotype has at least ten counts. The rearrangement links TRBV5-1 to TRBJ2-3, with 8 bases that match TRBD2. In germline, CDR1 is SGHRS, CDR2 YFSETQ. The CDR3 totals 15 residues. With 0 bases clipped from V and 7 bases from J, the junction kept 7 bases outside the gene matches. CDR3 sequence (DNA): TGCGCCAGCAGCTTGGACGGCGGGGGGTTGTATACGCAGTATTTT. Translated, it gives CASSLDGGGLYTQYF.

This clonotype appeared many times. The genes are TRBV18 and TRBJ2-7; a weak D match, TRBD1 (5 bases). The CDR3 is 15 residues long. The V end lost 2 bases, the J end lost 1 base, and 12 bases lay between the germline ends. CDR1 KGHSH and CDR2 LQKENI come from the germline V gene. The CDR3 is CASSPGPGPSYEQYF. Here the CDR3 DNA reads TGTGCCAGCTCACCAGGTCCAGGGCCATCCTACGAGCAGTACTTC.

This clonotype was counted many times. CDR3 sequence reads: CASSSPGNSQYF. The CDR3 DNA sequence: TGTGCCAGCAGCTCCCCGGGGAACTCTCAGTACTTC. The gene calls are TRBV7-9 and TRBJ2-5, with D perhaps TRBD2 (5 bases). The V end lost 4 bases, the J end lost 11 bases, and 14 bases lay between the germline ends. This CDR3 is 12 amino acids long. CDR1 SEHNR and CDR2 FQNEAQ come from the germline V gene (reference sequence). The complete variable domain, with remaining parts taken from reference TRBV7-9 and TRBJ2-5, reads DTGVSQNPRHKITKRGQNVTFRCDPISEHNRLYWYRQTLGQGPEFLTYFQNEAQLEKSRLLSDRFSAERPKGSFSTLEIQRTEQGDSAMYLCASSSPGNSQYFGPGTRLLVL.

As regards this clonotype: This may arise from a read error, as a much more abundant clone is one base away. V is TRBV19 and J is TRBJ1-1; the D gene is possibly TRBD1 (5 bases). V was clipped by 6 bases and J by 10 bases, with 21 bases between them. The CDR3 is made up of 14 amino acids. CDR1 and CDR2 (germline): LNHDA, SQIVND (reference sequence). CDR3 nucleotide sequence: TGTGCCAGTAGCTCACATGGGAGTAGGGACGGAGCTTTCTTT. Its translation: CASSSHGSRDGAFF.

This clonotype was picked up a small number of times. The chain combines TRBV4-2 with TRBJ1-5; D is ambiguous. V lost 1 base to trimming and J lost 0 bases, with 7 bases between them. CDR3 size: 15 residues. Germline lookup yields CDR1 LGHNA and CDR2 YNFKEQ. CDR3 sequence: CASSQGPDSNQPQHF. The CDR3 DNA follows: TGTGCCAGCAGCCAAGGGCCAGATAGCAATCAGCCCCAGCATTTT.

This chain joins TRBV6-2 or TRBV6-3 and TRBJ2-2, with 8 positions matching TRBD2. This CDR3 comprises 20 residues. With 2 bases clipped from V and 0 bases from J, the junction kept 14 bases outside the gene matches. CDR1 MNHEY and CDR2 SVGEGT come from the germline V gene. The CDR3 DNA reads as TGTGCCAGCAGTTACATTCAGCCGTCAATAGCGGGATCGAACACCGGGGAGCTGTTTTTT. Protein: CASSYIQPSIAGSNTGELFF.

This clonotype was observed at least ten times. The chain couples TRBV7-2 to TRBJ2-7; TRBD1 aligns across 9 bases. CDR1 is SGHTA, CDR2 FQGNSA, per germline. The length of the CDR3 is 14 residues. Trimming removed 6 bases from V and 2 bases from J; junction bases left unmatched: 5. The CDR3 DNA reads as TGTGCCAGCAGTCCCCGACAGGGGGCCTACGAGCAGTACTTC. Amino acids: CASSPRQGAYEQYF.